The 10 T cell receptor beta chains listed next were all sequenced from one sample in a study of early T cells in non-severe SARS-CoV-2 infection. TCRdb reanalysed the 5' RACE reads using MiXCR and keeps one entry per CDR3 protein. The sample lists about 62,000 distinct CDR3 sequences, roughly a tenth occurring once. Sequencing was done on a sample of whole blood. All receptors come from an adult who was a healthcare worker with PCR-confirmed SARS-CoV-2 infection or an uninfected control (not recorded which).

The table lists this clonotype with a few counts. The chain joins TRBV6-5 to TRBJ1-1, with 9 bases aligning to TRBD1. Looked up from germline, CDR1 is MNHEY and CDR2 is SVGAGI. After removal of 5 bases from V and 5 bases from J, the junction contained 9 bases not matched to a gene. This CDR3 contains 15 residues. This CDR3 reads CASSHDGQGMTEAFF. CDR3 in DNA: TGTGCCAGCAGTCACGACGGACAGGGGATGACTGAAGCTTTCTTT.

This clonotype was seen a handful of times. The chain couples TRBV20-1 to TRBJ2-3; TRBD2 matches at 9 bases. The V gene end was trimmed by 0 bases and the J gene end by 11 bases; junction bases not matched to a gene: 9. The CDR3 runs to 14 residues. Per the germline V gene, CDR1 is DFQATT and CDR2 is SNEGSKA (reference sequence). CDR3 region: CSAREGLAGLGQYF. The CDR3 DNA sequence: TGCAGTGCTAGAGAAGGGCTAGCGGGGCTTGGGCAGTATTTT.

The table lists this clonotype with a few counts. The chain carries TRBV12-3 or TRBV12-4 and TRBJ1-6; no clear D. The CDR3 contains 14 residues. V was cut by 6 bases and J by 1 base, with 7 bases left in between. The CDR3: CASSLGSYNSPLHF. The CDR3 region has the DNA TGTGCCAGCAGCCTCGGATCCTATAATTCACCCCTCCACTTT.

In its sample, this clonotype was seen many times. This chain links TRBV4-1 with TRBJ2-2, with unresolved D. CDR1 is MGHRA and CDR2 is YSYEKL in the germline V gene. There are 15 residues in the CDR3. Trimming left V 1 base short and J 1 base short, with 7 bases between. The CDR3 sequence: CASSQAGRNTGELFF. The CDR3, as DNA: TGCGCCAGCAGCCAAGCTGGACGGAACACCGGGGAGCTGTTTTTT.

This clonotype appeared many times. The chain recombines TRBV28 with TRBJ1-2, with D tentatively TRBD1 (6 bases). The ends were cut back, 6 bases at V and 4 bases at J, with 18 bases in the middle. Germline-derived CDR1 and CDR2 are MDHEN and SYDVKM. CDR3 length: 15 residues. The DNA for the CDR3 is TGTGCCAGCAGCCCGACCGGGACAAACATCTATGGCTACACCTTC. Translating it yields CASSPTGTNIYGYTF.

This clonotype has a count of ten or more. This chain links TRBV30 with TRBJ2-1, with a weak D call TRBD1 (6 bases). Deletions cut 2 bases from V and 3 bases from J, with 17 bases between. The germline V gene has CDR1 GTSNPN and CDR2 SVGIG (reference sequence). The CDR3 is 16 residues long. CDR3 in amino acids: CAWSPTRGTYYNEQFF. DNA of the CDR3: TGTGCCTGGAGTCCTACGAGGGGGACATACTACAATGAGCAGTTCTTC.

The chain combines TRBV6-6 with TRBJ2-1; D remains ambiguous. The germline V gene encodes CDR1 MNHNY and CDR2 SVGAGI (reference sequence). The CDR3 covers 14 residues. The V gene lost 1 base and the J gene lost 15 bases, with 19 bases spanning the gap. CDR3 amino acids: CASSYLLSASGVFF. CDR3 coding DNA: TGTGCCAGCAGTTACTTACTTTCCGCGTCAGGAGTGTTCTTC.

This clonotype occurred many times. The genes are TRBV7-8 and TRBJ1-1; D gene ambiguous. V was pared by 5 bases and J by 6 bases, with 13 bases between. The germline CDR1 and CDR2 sequences are SGHVS and FQNEAQ. This CDR3 comprises 13 residues. As DNA, the CDR3 is TGTGCCAGCAGCACGCAAACAGCGCCTGAAGCTTTCTTT. Protein sequence: CASSTQTAPEAFF.

The gene calls are TRBV6-1 and TRBJ1-5; possible D gene TRBD1, 5 bases. Trimming stripped 8 bases from V and 7 bases from J, with 15 bases between. The CDR3 length is 13 residues. The V gene's germline CDR1 is MNHNS and CDR2 SASEGT. Here the CDR3 DNA reads TGTGCCAGCCGAATGGGACTCCGGCAGCCCCAGCATTTT. It codes for CASRMGLRQPQHF.

This clonotype was seen at least ten times. This chain connects TRBV18 to TRBJ1-1; D is unclear. CDR3 size: 15 residues. Germline V gene lookup returns CDR1 KGHSH and CDR2 LQKENI. V lost 3 bases and J 0 bases, leaving 11 bases between the germline ends. CDR3 loop: CASSPSEAMNTEAFF. CDR3 coding DNA: TGTGCCAGCTCACCTTCCGAGGCCATGAACACTGAAGCTTTCTTT.